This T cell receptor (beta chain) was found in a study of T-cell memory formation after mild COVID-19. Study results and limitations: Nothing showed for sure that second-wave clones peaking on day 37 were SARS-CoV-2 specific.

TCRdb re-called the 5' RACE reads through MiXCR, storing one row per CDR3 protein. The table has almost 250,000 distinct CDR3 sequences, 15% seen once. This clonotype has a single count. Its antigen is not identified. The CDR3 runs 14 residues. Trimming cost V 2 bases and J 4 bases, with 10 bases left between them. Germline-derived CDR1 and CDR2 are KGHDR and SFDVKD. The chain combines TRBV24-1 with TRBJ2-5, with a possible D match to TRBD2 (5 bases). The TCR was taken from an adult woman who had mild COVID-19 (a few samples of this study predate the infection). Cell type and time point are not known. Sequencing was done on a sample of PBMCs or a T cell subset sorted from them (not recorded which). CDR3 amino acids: CATSDWGATETQYF. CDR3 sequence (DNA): TGTGCCACCAGTGATTGGGGAGCGACAGAGACCCAGTACTTC.